Presented here are 22 T cell receptor beta chains from one specimen sequenced in a study of control samples from healthy donors and cancer patients. Clones were read by immunoSEQ multiplex PCR, and TCRdb kept only the in-frame ones, dropping some. The table includes over 75,000 clones, around 91% detected once. Sequenced input: blood. Receptors were obtained from a man in his thirties or forties in good health.

The J gene is TRBJ2-5, the V gene TRBV30; 7 bases line up with TRBD1. CDR3 length equals 12 residues. V dropped 4 bases and J dropped 9; count of bases not matched to a gene: 8. The germline V gene has CDR1 GTSNPN and CDR2 SVGIG (reference sequence). CDR3 amino acids: CAWTMSQGAQYF. The CDR3, as DNA: TGTGCCTGGACCATGTCCCAGGGGGCCCAGTACTTC.

J is TRBJ2-2 and V is TRBV29-1; D ambiguous. Germline assignment: CDR1 SQVTM and CDR2 ANQGSEA. This CDR3 is 12 amino acids long. The V and J ends lost 0 bases and 10 bases respectively, with 9 bases between them. Here the CDR3 reads CSVEDRGVELFF. CDR3 DNA sequence: TGCAGCGTTGAAGATCGTGGCGTGGAGCTGTTTTTT.

This clone was seen more than once but under ten times. The J gene is TRBJ2-7, the V gene TRBV5-1, with TRBD1 matching 9 bases. The CDR3 has 19 residues. The V gene's germline CDR1 is SGHRS and CDR2 YFSETQ. With V trimmed by 5 bases and J by 1 base, 19 bases remained unmatched. The CDR3 DNA sequence: TGCGCCAGCAGGTTTCGGGGACAGGGATTTTTGGGGATTTCCTACGAGCAGTACTTC. Translation gives CASRFRGQGFLGISYEQYF.

This chain connects TRBV5-1 to TRBJ1-4; weak D call: TRBD1 (6 bases). CDR3 length equals 14 residues. The V end lost 3 bases, the J end lost 3 bases, and 9 bases lay between the germline ends. Germline loops: CDR1 SGHRS, CDR2 YFSETQ. Here the CDR3 reads CASSWGHPNEKLFF. The CDR3 DNA sequence: TGCGCCAGCAGCTGGGGACACCCTAATGAAAAACTGTTTTTT.

V is TRBV5-1 and J is TRBJ2-5; 8 nucleotides match TRBD1. Per germline, CDR1 SGHRS and CDR2 YFSETQ. CDR3 length equals 15 residues. V shed 4 bases and J 4 bases; nucleotides not matched to a gene: 9. CDR3 coding DNA: TGCGCCAGCAGCACCCTAGACAGGGGTCGAGAGACCCAGTACTTC. Protein product: CASSTLDRGRETQYF.

The chain uses TRBV5-1 and TRBJ2-7; TRBD1 is a possible D gene (6 bases). Germline V lookup: CDR1 SGHRS, CDR2 YFSETQ. This CDR3 spans 15 amino acids. V was clipped by 4 bases and J by 2 bases, with 16 bases between them. CDR3 in amino acids: CASSVAGVAPYEQYF. CDR3 nucleotides: TGCGCCAGCAGCGTGGCAGGGGTAGCCCCCTACGAGCAGTACTTC.

This clone came up a few times. The chain is built from TRBV12-5 and TRBJ2-2; D not resolved. V lost 5 bases and J 3 bases, leaving 4 bases between the germline ends. The CDR3 has 12 amino acids. Germline CDR1 reads LGHNT; CDR2 reads FRNRAP. This CDR3 is CASGLDTGELFF. The CDR3 DNA reads as TGTGCTAGTGGTCTCGACACCGGGGAGCTGTTTTTT.

This chain links TRBV27 with TRBJ2-1; D gene unclear. The ends were cut back, 2 bases at V and 3 bases at J, with 17 bases in the middle. This CDR3 has 17 amino acids. Germline loops: CDR1 MNHEY, CDR2 SMNVEV (reference sequence). The CDR3 reads CASSLTAARSLYNEQFF. The CDR3 DNA reads TGTGCCAGCAGTTTAACGGCAGCAAGGAGCCTCTACAATGAGCAGTTCTTC.

This chain uses TRBV5-4 with TRBJ2-6; TRBD1 is a possible D gene (6 bases). Trimming shortened V by 4 bases and J by 0 bases, and 8 bases separated the two germline ends. Germline V gene sequence: CDR1 SGHNT, CDR2 YYREEE (reference sequence). The CDR3 length is 15 residues. CDR3: CASSRGGSGANVLTF. In nucleotides, the CDR3 is TGTGCCAGCAGCCGAGGGGGCTCTGGGGCCAACGTCCTGACTTTC.

This clone was observed a handful of times. The V and J genes are TRBV6-2 or TRBV6-3 and TRBJ2-1; D not resolved. The CDR3 runs 15 residues. Germline V lookup: CDR1 MNHEY, CDR2 SVGEGT. Trimming removed 0 bases at V and 6 bases at J, with 12 bases between. CDR3 coding DNA: TGTGCCAGCAGTTACTCCGCTAGTCTAGGCAATGAGCAGTTCTTC. Its translation is CASSYSASLGNEQFF.

The rearrangement links TRBV2 to TRBJ2-1; TRBD2 agrees at 9 bases. CDR1 and CDR2 from the germline V gene are SNHLY and FYNNEI. The V segment lost 7 bases and the J segment 2 bases; nucleotides outside the gene matches: 6. The CDR3 spans 15 residues. This CDR3 is CASTMTSGAYNEQFF. Here the CDR3 DNA reads TGTGCCAGCACCATGACTAGCGGAGCCTACAATGAGCAGTTCTTC.

Concerning this clone itself: The sample holds other DNA sequences that translate to the same CDR3. The rearrangement links TRBV3-1 (or the pseudogene TRBV3-2) to TRBJ1-5; 7 positions match TRBD1. Germline assignment: CDR1 LGHDT and CDR2 YNNKEL (reference sequence). V gave up 5 bases and J gave up 0 bases; unmatched junction bases: 1. CDR3 length: 14 residues. The CDR3 loop is CASSTGDSNQPQHF. As DNA, the CDR3 is TGTGCCAGCAGCACAGGGGATAGCAATCAGCCCCAGCATTTT.

The gene calls are TRBV7-9 and TRBJ1-1; the D is unclear. Trimming removed 4 bases at V and 1 base at J, with 16 bases between. Per germline, CDR1 SEHNR and CDR2 FQNEAQ (reference sequence). This CDR3 region has 16 residues. As DNA, the CDR3 is TGTGCCAGCAGCTCCCCCCGTACGGGTCCGAACACTGAAGCTTTCTTT. It yields the protein CASSSPRTGPNTEAFF. Variable domain in full (rest from reference TRBV7-9 and TRBJ1-1): DTGVSQNPRHKITKRGQNVTFRCDPISEHNRLYWYRQTLGQGPEFLTYFQNEAQLEKSRLLSDRFSAERPKGSFSTLEIQRTEQGDSAMYLCASSSPRTGPNTEAFFGQGTRLTVV.

This chain links TRBV18 with TRBJ2-3; the D gene is possibly TRBD1 (5 bases). The V gene lost 1 base and the J gene lost 9 bases, with 20 bases spanning the gap. The CDR3 is 16 residues long. Germline V gene sequence: CDR1 KGHSH, CDR2 LQKENI. The CDR3 spells CASSPRLTVQDGTQYF. The CDR3 nucleotides are TGTGCCAGCTCACCACGGTTGACAGTTCAAGATGGCACGCAGTATTTT. Full variable domain (missing parts from reference TRBV18 and TRBJ2-3): NAGVMQNPRHLVRRRGQEARLRCSPMKGHSHVYWYRQLPEEGLKFMVYLQKENIIDESGMPKERFSAEFPKEGPSILRIQQVVRGDSAAYFCASSPRLTVQDGTQYFGPGTRLTVL.

CDR3 in amino acids: CASSHREGIQYF. The DNA of the CDR3 is TGTGCCAGCAGCCACAGGGAGGGCATTCAGTACTTC. The chain couples TRBV6-6 to TRBJ2-4; possible D gene TRBD2, 7 bases. The CDR3 runs 12 residues. V lost 6 bases, J lost 9 bases, and 12 bases lay in between. Germline V gene lookup returns CDR1 MNHNY and CDR2 SVGAGI (reference sequence).

This clone was recorded once. The chain recombines TRBV10-3 with TRBJ1-2; D is possibly TRBD1 (6 bases). The germline gives CDR1 ENHRY, CDR2 SYGVKD. V shed 8 bases and J shed 1 base, with 17 bases lying between them. CDR3 length equals 15 residues. The CDR3 reads CAIQYTTGHNYGYTF. For the CDR3, the DNA is TGTGCCATCCAATATACGACAGGTCATAACTATGGCTACACCTTC.

For the CDR3, the DNA is TGTGCCAGCAGCTTGGCCGGGGCAAGCAATCAGCCCCAGCATTTT. Amino acid sequence: CASSLAGASNQPQHF. The rearrangement links TRBV5-5 to TRBJ1-5; D might be TRBD1 (5 bases). CDR1 SGHKS and CDR2 YYEKEE come from the germline V gene (reference sequence). The CDR3 spans 15 residues. Trimming took 0 bases from V and 1 from J, leaving 8 bases between them.

This chain joins TRBV5-1 and TRBJ2-5; D perhaps matches TRBD2 (6 bases). Trimming stripped 4 bases from V and 1 base from J, with 8 bases between. The CDR3 contains 13 residues. Germline-derived CDR1 and CDR2 are SGHRS and YFSETQ. In nucleotides, the CDR3 is TGCGCCAGCAGCCTGGGACTCCAAGAGACCCAGTACTTC. Translation gives CASSLGLQETQYF.

As to this clone: The identical CDR3 is also encoded by other nucleotide sequences in the sample. V gene TRBV5-1 combines with J gene TRBJ1-4; D is unclear. V dropped 4 bases and J dropped 5 bases, with 15 bases sitting between them. The CDR3 is 15 amino acids. Germline-derived CDR1 and CDR2 are SGHRS and YFSETQ. As DNA, the CDR3 is TGCGCCAGCAGCCCAGCGGTAGGAAGAAATGAAAAACTGTTTTTT. Its translation is CASSPAVGRNEKLFF. Full variable domain (remainder filled in from reference TRBV5-1 and TRBJ1-4): KAGVTQTPRYLIKTRGQQVTLSCSPISGHRSVSWYQQTPGQGLQFLFEYFSETQRNKGNFPGRFSGRQFSNSRSEMNVSTLELGDSALYLCASSPAVGRNEKLFFGSGTQLSVL.

The rearrangement joins TRBV9 to TRBJ2-3; 13 nucleotides match TRBD2. After removal of 3 bases from V and 4 bases from J, the junction contained 5 bases not matched to a gene. CDR3 length: 16 residues. The V gene's germline CDR1 is SGDLS and CDR2 YYNGEE. CDR3 amino acids: CASSAIGLAGADTQYF. The CDR3 DNA is TGTGCCAGCAGCGCAATCGGACTAGCGGGGGCAGATACGCAGTATTTT. Full variable domain (outside the CDR3, taken from reference TRBV9 and TRBJ2-3): DSGVTQTPKHLITATGQRVTLRCSPRSGDLSVYWYQQSLDQGLQFLIQYYNGEERAKGNILERFSAQQFPDLHSELNLSSLELGDSALYFCASSAIGLAGADTQYFGPGTRLTVL.

Regarding this clone: Other nucleotide sequences in the sample specify the same CDR3. This chain uses TRBV20-1 with TRBJ1-1; D gene uncertain. This CDR3 is 13 amino acids long. V was shortened by 6 bases and J by 0 bases, with 11 bases between the two germline ends. Germline V lookup: CDR1 DFQATT, CDR2 SNEGSKA (reference sequence). DNA for the CDR3: TGCAGTGCCAGTAGAGGGATGAACACTGAAGCTTTCTTT. Translated: CSASRGMNTEAFF.

This chain connects TRBV5-1 to TRBJ2-7; 12 bases match TRBD2. Germline V gene data show CDR1 as SGHRS and CDR2 as YFSETQ. V lost 1 base and J lost 1; bases outside the gene matches: 15. CDR3 size: 20 residues. This CDR3 is CASSLLSASGRVLWSYEQYF. The CDR3 nucleotides are TGCGCCAGCAGCTTGTTATCGGCTAGCGGGAGGGTGTTGTGGTCCTACGAGCAGTACTTC.